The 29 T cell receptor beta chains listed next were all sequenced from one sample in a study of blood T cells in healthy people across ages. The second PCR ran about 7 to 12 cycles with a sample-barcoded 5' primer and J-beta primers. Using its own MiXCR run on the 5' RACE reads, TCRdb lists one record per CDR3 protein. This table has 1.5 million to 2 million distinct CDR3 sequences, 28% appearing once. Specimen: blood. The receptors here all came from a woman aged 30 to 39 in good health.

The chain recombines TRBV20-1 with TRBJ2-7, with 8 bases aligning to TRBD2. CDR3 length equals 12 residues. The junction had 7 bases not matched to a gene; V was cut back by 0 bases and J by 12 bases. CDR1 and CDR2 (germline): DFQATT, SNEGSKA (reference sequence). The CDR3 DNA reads TGCAGTGCTAGAGAGGGGCGGGGGGCTGTGTACTTC. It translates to CSAREGRGAVYF.

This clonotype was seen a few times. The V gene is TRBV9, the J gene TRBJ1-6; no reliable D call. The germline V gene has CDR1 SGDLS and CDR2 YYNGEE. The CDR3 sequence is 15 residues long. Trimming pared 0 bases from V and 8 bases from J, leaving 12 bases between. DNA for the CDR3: TGTGCCAGCAGCGTAGGTTACCGCGCTTATTCACCCCTCCACTTT. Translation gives CASSVGYRAYSPLHF.

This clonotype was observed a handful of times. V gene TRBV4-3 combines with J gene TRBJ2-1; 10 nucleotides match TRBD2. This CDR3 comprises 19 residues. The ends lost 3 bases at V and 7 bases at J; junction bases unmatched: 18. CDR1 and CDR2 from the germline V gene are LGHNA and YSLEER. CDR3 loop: CASSQGGLAQTSPGNEQFF. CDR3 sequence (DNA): TGCGCCAGCAGCCAGGGGGGACTAGCGCAAACCTCACCTGGAAATGAGCAGTTCTTC.

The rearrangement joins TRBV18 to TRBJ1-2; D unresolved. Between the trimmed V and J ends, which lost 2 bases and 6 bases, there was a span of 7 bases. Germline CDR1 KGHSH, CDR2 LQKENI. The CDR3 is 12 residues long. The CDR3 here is CASSPTEDGYTF. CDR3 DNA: TGTGCCAGCTCACCAACAGAGGATGGCTACACCTTC. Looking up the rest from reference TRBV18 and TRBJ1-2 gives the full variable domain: NAGVMQNPRHLVRRRGQEARLRCSPMKGHSHVYWYRQLPEEGLKFMVYLQKENIIDESGMPKERFSAEFPKEGPSILRIQQVVRGDSAAYFCASSPTEDGYTFGSGTRLTVV.

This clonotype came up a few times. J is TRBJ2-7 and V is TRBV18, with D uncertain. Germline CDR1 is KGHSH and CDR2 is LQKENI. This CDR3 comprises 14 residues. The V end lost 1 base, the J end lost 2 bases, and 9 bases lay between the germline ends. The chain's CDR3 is CASSPQRATYEQYF. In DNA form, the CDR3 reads TGTGCCAGCTCACCACAACGGGCTACCTACGAGCAGTACTTC.

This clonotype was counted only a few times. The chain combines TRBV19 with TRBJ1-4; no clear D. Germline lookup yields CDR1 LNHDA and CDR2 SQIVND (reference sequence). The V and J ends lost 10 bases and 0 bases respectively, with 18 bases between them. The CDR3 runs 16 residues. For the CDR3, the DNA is TGTGCCATCCCAGTGATAGCGGGTACAACTAATGAAAAACTGTTTTTT. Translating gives CAIPVIAGTTNEKLFF.

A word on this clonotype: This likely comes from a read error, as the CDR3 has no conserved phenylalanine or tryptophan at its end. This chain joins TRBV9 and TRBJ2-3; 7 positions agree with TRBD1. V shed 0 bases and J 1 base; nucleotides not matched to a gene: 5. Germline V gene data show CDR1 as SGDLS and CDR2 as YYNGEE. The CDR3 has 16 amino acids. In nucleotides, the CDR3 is TGTGCCAGCAGCGTAGCAGGAGGACAGGGCACAGATACGCAGTATTGT. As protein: CASSVAGGQGTDTQYC.

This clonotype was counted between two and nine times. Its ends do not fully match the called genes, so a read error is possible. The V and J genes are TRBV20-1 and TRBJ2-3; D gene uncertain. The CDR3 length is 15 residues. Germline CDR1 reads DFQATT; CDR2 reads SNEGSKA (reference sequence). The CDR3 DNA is TGCAGTGCTAGAGACTGGCCGGTCACCACACATACGCAGTATTTT. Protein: CSARDWPVTTHTQYF.

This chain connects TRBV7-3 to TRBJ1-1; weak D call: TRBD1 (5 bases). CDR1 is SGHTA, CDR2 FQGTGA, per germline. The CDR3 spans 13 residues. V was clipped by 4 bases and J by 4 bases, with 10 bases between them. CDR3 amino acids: CASSSNRFTEAFF. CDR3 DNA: TGTGCCAGCAGCTCCAACAGGTTCACTGAAGCTTTCTTT.

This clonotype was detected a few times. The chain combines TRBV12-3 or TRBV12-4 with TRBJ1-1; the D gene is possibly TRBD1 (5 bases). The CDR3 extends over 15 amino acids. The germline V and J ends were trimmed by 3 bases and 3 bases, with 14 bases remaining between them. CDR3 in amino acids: CASSLYGGGYTEAFF. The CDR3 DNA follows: TGTGCCAGCAGTTTGTATGGGGGAGGATACACTGAAGCTTTCTTT.

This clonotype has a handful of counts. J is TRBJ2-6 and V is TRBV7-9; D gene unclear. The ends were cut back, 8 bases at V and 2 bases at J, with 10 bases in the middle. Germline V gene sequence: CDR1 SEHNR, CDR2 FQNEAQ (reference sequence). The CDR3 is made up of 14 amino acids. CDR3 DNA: TGTGCCAGCGTCCCGAGTACTGGGGCCAACGTCCTGACTTTC. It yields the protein CASVPSTGANVLTF. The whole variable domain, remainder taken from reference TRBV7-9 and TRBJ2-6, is DTGVSQNPRHKITKRGQNVTFRCDPISEHNRLYWYRQTLGQGPEFLTYFQNEAQLEKSRLLSDRFSAERPKGSFSTLEIQRTEQGDSAMYLCASVPSTGANVLTFGAGSRLTVL.

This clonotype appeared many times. CDR3 amino acids: CASSILGETQYF. Here the CDR3 DNA reads TGTGCCAGCTCCATCCTAGGGGAGACCCAGTACTTC. The chain combines TRBV28 with TRBJ2-5; no clear D gene. This CDR3 is 12 amino acids long. Looked up from germline, CDR1 is MDHEN and CDR2 is SYDVKM. Trimming stripped 8 bases from V and 5 bases from J, with 12 bases between.

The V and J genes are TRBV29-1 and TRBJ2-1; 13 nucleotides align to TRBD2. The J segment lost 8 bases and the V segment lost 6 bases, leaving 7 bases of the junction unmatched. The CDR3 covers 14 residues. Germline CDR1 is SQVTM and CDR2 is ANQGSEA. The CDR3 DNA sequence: TGCAGCGTCTTGGGACTAGCGGGAAAACATGAGCAGTTCTTC. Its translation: CSVLGLAGKHEQFF.

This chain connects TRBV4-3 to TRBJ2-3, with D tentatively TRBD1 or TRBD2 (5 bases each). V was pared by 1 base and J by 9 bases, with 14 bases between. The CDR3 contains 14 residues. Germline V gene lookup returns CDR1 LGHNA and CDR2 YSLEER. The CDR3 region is CASSQGAAEGTQYF. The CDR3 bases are TGCGCCAGCAGCCAAGGGGCCGCCGAGGGGACGCAGTATTTT.

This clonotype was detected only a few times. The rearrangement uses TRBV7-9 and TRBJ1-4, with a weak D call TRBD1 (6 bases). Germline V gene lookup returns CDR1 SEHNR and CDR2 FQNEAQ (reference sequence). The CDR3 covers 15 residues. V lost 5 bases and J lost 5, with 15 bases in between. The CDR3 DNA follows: TGTGCCAGCAGCGCGCCCGGGACAAGAAATGAAAAACTGTTTTTT. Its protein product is CASSAPGTRNEKLFF.

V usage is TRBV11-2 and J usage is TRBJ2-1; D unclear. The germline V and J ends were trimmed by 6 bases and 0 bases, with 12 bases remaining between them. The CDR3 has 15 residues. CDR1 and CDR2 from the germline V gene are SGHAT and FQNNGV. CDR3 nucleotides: TGTGCCAGCAGAACCGTTGGTGGCTCCTACAATGAGCAGTTCTTC. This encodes CASRTVGGSYNEQFF.

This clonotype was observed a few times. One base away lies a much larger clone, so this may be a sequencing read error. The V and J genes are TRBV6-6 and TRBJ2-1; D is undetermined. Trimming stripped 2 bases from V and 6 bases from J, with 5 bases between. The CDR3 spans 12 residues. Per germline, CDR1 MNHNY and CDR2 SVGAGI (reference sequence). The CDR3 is CASSYEANEQFF. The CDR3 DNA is TGTGCCAGCAGTTACGAAGCCAATGAGCAGTTCTTC.

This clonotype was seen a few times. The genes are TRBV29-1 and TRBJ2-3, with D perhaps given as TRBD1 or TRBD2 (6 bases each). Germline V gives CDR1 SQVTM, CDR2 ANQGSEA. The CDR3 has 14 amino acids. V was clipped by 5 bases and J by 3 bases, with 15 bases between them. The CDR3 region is CSVLQGGRTDTQYF. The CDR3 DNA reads TGCAGCGTTCTACAGGGTGGGAGGACAGATACGCAGTATTTT.

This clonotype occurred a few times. This CDR3 is CASSDLRGRGSYNEQFF. CDR3 nucleotides: TGTGCCAGCAGTGATTTGCGGGGGAGAGGATCCTACAATGAGCAGTTCTTC. The chain has TRBV6-4 and TRBJ2-1, with 7 bases fitting TRBD2. V gave up 3 bases and J gave up 1 base; unmatched junction bases: 9. The CDR3 covers 17 residues. The germline V gene encodes CDR1 MRHNA and CDR2 SNTAGT.

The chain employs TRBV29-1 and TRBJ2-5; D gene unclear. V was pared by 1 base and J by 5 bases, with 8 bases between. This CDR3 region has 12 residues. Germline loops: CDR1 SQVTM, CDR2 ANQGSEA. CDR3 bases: TGCAGCGTTGAAGTACAAGGGGAGACCCAGTACTTC. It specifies CSVEVQGETQYF.

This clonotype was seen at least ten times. DNA for the CDR3: TGTGCCAGCAGCCGACTAGGTGGGAATGAGCAGTTCTTC. Its translation: CASSRLGGNEQFF. This rearrangement joins TRBV3-1 to TRBJ2-1, with D perhaps TRBD2 (6 bases). This CDR3 contains 13 residues. The germline V and J ends were trimmed by 4 bases and 7 bases, with 11 bases remaining between them. Germline CDR1 is LGHDT and CDR2 is YNNKEL (reference sequence).

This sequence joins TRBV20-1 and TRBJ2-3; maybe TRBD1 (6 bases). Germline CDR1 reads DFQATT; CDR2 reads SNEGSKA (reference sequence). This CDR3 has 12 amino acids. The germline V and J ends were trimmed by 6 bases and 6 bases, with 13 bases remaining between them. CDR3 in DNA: TGCAGTGCCAGGGGTAACTTGGATACGCAGTATTTT. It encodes CSARGNLDTQYF.

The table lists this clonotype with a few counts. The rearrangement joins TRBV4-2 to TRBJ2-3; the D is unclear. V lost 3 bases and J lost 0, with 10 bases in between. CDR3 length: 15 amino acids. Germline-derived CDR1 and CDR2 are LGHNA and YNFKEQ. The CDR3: CASSQEVRSTDTQYF. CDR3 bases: TGTGCCAGCAGCCAGGAAGTTAGGAGCACAGATACGCAGTATTTT.

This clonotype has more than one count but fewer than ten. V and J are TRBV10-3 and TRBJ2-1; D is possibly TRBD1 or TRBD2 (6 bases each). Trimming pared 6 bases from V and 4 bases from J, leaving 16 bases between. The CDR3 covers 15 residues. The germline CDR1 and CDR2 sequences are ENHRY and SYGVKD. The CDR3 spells CAISPGAEIYNEQFF. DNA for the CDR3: TGTGCCATCAGCCCGGGGGCCGAAATTTACAATGAGCAGTTCTTC.

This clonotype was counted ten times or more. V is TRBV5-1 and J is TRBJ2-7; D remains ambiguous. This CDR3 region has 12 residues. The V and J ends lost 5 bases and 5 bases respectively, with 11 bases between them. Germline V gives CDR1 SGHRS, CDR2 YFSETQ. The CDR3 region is CASRKNADEQYF. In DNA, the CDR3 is TGCGCCAGCAGGAAAAATGCCGACGAGCAGTACTTC.

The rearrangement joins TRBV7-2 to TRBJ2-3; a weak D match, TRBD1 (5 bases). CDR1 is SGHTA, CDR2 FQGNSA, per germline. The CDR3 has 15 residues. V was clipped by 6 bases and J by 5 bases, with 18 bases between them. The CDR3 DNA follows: TGTGCCAGCAGGCTTATTGGGCAGGGCAAAGATACGCAGTATTTT. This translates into CASRLIGQGKDTQYF.

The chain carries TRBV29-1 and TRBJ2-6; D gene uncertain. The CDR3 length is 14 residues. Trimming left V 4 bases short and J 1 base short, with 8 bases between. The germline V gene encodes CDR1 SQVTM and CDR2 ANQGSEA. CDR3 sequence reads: CSVVSPSGANVLTF. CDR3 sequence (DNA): TGCAGCGTTGTCTCCCCATCTGGGGCCAACGTCCTGACTTTC.

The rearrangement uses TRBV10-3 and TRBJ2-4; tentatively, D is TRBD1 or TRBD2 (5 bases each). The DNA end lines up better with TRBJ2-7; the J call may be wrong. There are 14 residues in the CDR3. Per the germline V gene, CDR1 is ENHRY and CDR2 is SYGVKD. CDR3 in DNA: TGTGCCATCAGTGAATCAGGGACGTCCCACGAGCAGTACTTC. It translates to CAISESGTSHEQYF.

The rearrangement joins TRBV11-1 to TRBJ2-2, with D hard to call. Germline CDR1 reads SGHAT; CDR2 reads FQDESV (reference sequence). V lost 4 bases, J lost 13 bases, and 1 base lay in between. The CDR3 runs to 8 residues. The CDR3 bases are TGTGCCAGCAGCTCGCTGTTTTTT. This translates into CASSSLFF.